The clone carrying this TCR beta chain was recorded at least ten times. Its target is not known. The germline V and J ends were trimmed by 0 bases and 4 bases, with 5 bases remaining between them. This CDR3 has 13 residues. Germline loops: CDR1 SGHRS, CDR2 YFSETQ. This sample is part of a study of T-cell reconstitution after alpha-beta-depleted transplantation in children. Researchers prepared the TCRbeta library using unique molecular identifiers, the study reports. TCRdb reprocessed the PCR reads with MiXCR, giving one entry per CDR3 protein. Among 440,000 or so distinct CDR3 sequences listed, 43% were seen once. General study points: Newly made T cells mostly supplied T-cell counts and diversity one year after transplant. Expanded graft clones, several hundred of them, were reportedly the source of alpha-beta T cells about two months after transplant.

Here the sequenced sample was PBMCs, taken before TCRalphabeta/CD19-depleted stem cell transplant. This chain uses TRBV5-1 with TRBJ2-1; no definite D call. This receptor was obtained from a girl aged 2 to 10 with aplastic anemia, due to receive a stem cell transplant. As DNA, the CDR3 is TGCGCCAGCAGCTTGGTCCCTTACAATGAGCAGTTCTTC. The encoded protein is CASSLVPYNEQFF.